This T cell receptor beta chain was recovered during a study of T cell repertoires in cytomegalovirus infection (dated by TCRdb to between 2019 and 2020). In terms of the full investigation: Alongside well-studied HLA-B-restricted epitopes, the peptide stimulations were aimed at recently identified HLA-C-restricted CMV epitopes, whose presentation resists viral immunomodulation. The HLA type of each donor mattered for the analysis, because public TCR beta signatures pointed to carriage of CMV infection along with the matching HLA type. General findings and caveats noted by the study authors: In both this cohort and an independent cohort of several hundred donors, the cumulative frequency of public TCR beta family members distinguished carriers of CMV infection plus the relevant HLA type. In the ex vivo response, HLA-C-restricted CMV-specific TCR beta clonotypes were dominant, and in two of eight donors the single most frequent clonotype came from this HLA-C-restricted group.

The sequencer was an Illumina HiSeq 1500. The public sequencing data were trimmed at Q25 with fastp and processed into clonotypes with MiXCR by TCRdb, which kept only in-frame beta chains. Rows are unified per CDR3 protein, each entry keeping the most common DNA and genes. For this sample the table gives roughly 990,000 distinct CDR3 sequences, of which approximately 31% were detected only once. The ten largest account for over 12% of the sample. The CDR3 spans 12 residues, from the cysteine through the phenylalanine. Only the CDR3 portion is preserved as DNA: 36 bases, with reading frame beginning at the first base. The germline V gene (reference sequence) specifies SGHAT as CDR1 and FQDESV as CDR2. Germline trimming: 5 bases from V, 8 bases from J; junction bases outside gene matches: 5. Details on this clonotype: The antigen this receptor binds is unknown. Base qualities are missing; no much larger clone stands one base away.

Reading the label with the study, this specimen's treatment or condition is: in vitro stimulation with specific CMV peptide epitopes to enrich CMV-specific T cells. The input for sequencing was cultured CD8+ T cells from PBMCs, taken from culture after CMV antigen stimulation. The V and J segments used are TRBV11-1 and TRBJ1-2, with 7 bases aligning to TRBD1. This receptor was identified in a human donor in good health (CMV status not recorded). Some clones in this sample may be carry-over from other donors' samples. The CDR3 reads as follows: CASSPTGMGYTF. The DNA sequence is given as TGTGCCAGCAGCCCGACAGGGATGGGCTACACCTTC. Here the CDR3 is joined to the reference TRBV11-1 and TRBJ1-2 genes, and the full variable domain is: EAEVAQSPRYKITEKSQAVAFWCDPISGHATLYWYRQILGQGPELLVQFQDESVVDDSQLPKDRFSAERLKGVDSTLKIQPAELGDSAMYLCASSPTGMGYTFGSGTRLTVV.